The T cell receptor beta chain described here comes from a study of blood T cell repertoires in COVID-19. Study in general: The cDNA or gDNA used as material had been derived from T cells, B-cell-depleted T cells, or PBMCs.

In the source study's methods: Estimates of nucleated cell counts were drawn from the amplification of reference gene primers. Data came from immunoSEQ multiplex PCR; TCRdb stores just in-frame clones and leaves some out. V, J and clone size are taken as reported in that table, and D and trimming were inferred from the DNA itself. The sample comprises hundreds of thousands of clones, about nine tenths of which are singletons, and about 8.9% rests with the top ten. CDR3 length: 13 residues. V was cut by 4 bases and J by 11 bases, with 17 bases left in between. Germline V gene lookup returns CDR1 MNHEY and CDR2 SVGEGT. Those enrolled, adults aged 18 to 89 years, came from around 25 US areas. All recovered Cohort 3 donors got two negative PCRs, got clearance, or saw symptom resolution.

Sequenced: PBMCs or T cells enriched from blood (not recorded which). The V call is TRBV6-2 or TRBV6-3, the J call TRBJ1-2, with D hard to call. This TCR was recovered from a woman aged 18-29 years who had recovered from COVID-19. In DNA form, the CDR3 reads TGTGCCAGCAGTTTCAGACCAGGTGGTGGGTACACCTTC. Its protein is CASSFRPGGGYTF.